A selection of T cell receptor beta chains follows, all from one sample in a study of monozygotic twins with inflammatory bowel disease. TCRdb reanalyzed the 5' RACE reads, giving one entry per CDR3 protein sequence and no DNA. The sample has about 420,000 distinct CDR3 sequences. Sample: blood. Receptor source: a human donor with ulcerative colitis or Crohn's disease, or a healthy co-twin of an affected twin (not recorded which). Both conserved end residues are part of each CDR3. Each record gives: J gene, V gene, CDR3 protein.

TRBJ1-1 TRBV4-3 CASSLNWGPNTEAFF
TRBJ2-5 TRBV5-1 CASSAGLAGTGETQYF
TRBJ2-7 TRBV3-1 CASSQEMGQGAINF
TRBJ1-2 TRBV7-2 CASSLYPEEANYGYTF
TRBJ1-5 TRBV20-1 CSATQEGPQHF
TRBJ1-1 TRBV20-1 CSALDTARAFF
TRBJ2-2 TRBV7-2 CASSSGQGPGELFF
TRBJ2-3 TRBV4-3 CASKSGRVGTDTQYF
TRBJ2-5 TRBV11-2 CASSLDKLALLSETQYF
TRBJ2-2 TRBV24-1 CATSPAAGELFF
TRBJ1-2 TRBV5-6 CASSLDRGQGGYTF
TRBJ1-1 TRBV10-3 CAISGVPNTEAFF
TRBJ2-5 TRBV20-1 CSPRREEIQETQYF
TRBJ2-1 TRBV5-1 CASSLAGTGGLDEQFF
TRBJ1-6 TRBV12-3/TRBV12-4 CASSYRGGDSPLHF
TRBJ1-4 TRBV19 CASSESPGGNEKLFF
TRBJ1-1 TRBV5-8 CASSFFSTLRDTEAFF
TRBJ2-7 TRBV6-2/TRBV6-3 CASWGTSVSEQYF
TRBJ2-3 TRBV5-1 CASRASPGLDTDTQYF
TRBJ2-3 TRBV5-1 CASSPPGQGNTDTQYF
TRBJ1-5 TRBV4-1 CASSQRTGGGNQPQHF
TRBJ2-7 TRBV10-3 CAIAPGSSEQYF
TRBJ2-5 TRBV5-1 CASSSGEVIWAETQYF
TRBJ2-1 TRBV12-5 CASGLVTSGGGGEQFF
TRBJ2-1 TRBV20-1 CSASRVLYNEQFF
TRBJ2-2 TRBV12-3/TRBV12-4 CASSPGMSTGELFF
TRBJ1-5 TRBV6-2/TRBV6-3 CASSYRGSRSQPQHF
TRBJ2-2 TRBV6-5 CASSHDRGRELFF
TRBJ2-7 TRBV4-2 CASSQAQGANEQYF
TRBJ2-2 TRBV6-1 CASTEGGRTGELFF
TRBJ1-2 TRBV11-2 CASSLVPGPRVINYGYTF
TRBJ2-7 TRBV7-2 CASSAMAHYEQYF
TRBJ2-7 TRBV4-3 CASSSATSGFYEQYF
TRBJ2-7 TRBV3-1 CASSQDLSRLNYEQYF
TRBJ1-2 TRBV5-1 CASRPIPNYGYTF
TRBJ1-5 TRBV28 CASRPGGDNQPQHF
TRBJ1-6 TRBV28 CASSSGKVSPLHF
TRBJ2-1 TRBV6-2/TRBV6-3 CTSGQDLYNEQFF
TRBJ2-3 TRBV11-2 CASSLAGGGVTDTQYF
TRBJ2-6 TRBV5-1 CASSLDRGLLAGANVLTF
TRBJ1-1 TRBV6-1 CASIGGTEAFF
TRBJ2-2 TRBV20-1 CSLDTSTGELFF
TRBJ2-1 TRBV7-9 CASSPSLGNEQFF
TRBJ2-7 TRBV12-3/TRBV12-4 CASSWRTGGSYEQYF
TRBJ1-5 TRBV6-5 CASSYRAGGSNQPQHF
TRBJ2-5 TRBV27 CASSLNSGLAQETQYF